This passage covers 2 T cell receptor beta chains from one sample sequenced in a study of Graves' ophthalmopathy and Graves' hyperthyroidism. Amplification from RNA transcripts yielded the TCR beta CDR3 regions. Amplification began with first-round RT-PCR using HTBI primers, then second-round multiplex PCR was performed. TCRdb reanalysed the multiplex PCR reads using MiXCR and keeps one entry per CDR3 protein. This repertoire shows about 500,000 distinct CDR3 sequences, about 15% found once; its top ten account for over 8%. What was sequenced was blood. Receptors were obtained from a woman in her thirties with Graves' ophthalmopathy.

This clonotype was recorded at least ten times. The chain couples TRBV20-1 to TRBJ1-5, with 8 bases fitting TRBD1. Losses at the gene ends were 5 bases for V and 3 bases for J; bases not matched to a gene: 30. The CDR3 covers 22 residues. Germline V CDR1 and CDR2: DFQATT, SNEGSKA (reference sequence). CDR3 in amino acids: CSAPSRDRRTRLGGRDNQPQHF. The CDR3 nucleotides read TGCAGTGCTCCTTCCCGGGACAGGCGAACCCGGTTGGGTGGTAGGGACAATCAGCCCCAGCATTTT.

This clonotype has at least ten counts. The chain links TRBV14 to TRBJ2-5, with TRBD2 matching 10 bases. The ends lost 3 bases at V and 3 bases at J; junction bases unmatched: 4. CDR1 is SGHDN, CDR2 FVKESK, per germline. The CDR3 consists of 15 residues. This CDR3 is CASSHLAGVKETQYF. CDR3 coding DNA: TGTGCCAGCAGCCACCTAGCGGGGGTAAAAGAGACCCAGTACTTC.